This T cell receptor beta chain appears in the sequencing data of a study of CD8 T cells in ankylosing spondylitis. Study-level points and caveats: Clones linked with disease were CD8+ and fairly uncommon in the peripheral blood. The clones that were linked to disease were reported to be significantly enriched in matched synovial fluid samples from ankylosing spondylitis patients. Ankylosing spondylitis blood appeared to be characterized by a TCR beta motif of roughly eight highly homologous variants.

Each CDR3 protein is one row after TCRdb ran MiXCR on the 5' RACE reads. The repertoire includes fewer than 450,000 distinct CDR3 sequences, 17% of them detected once, and 1% sits in the top ten. With regard to this clonotype: The antigen is unknown.

CDR1 ENHRY and CDR2 SYGVKD come from the germline V gene. The CDR3 is 14 amino acids. Trimming took off 1 base at V and 3 bases at J, with 6 bases between the two ends. This clonotype was sampled from a male donor with ankylosing spondylitis. Material for sequencing was blood, either unsorted or a sorted T cell fraction (not recorded which). This rearrangement joins TRBV10-3 to TRBJ2-2; unclear D gene. In DNA, the CDR3 is TGTGCCATCAGTGAGTTGAGACACACCGGGGAGCTGTTTTTT. Encoded protein: CAISELRHTGELFF.